Listed here are 9 T cell receptor beta chains from one sample, sequenced in a study of blood T cells in healthy people across ages (dated by TCRdb to between 2015 and 2016). Libraries were built with 5' RACE. Instrument used: Illumina HiSeq 2500. The second PCR ran for roughly 7 to 12 cycles and used a J-beta primer mix along with a sample-barcoded 5' primer. The public sequencing data were trimmed at Q25 with fastp and processed into clonotypes with MiXCR by TCRdb, which kept only in-frame beta chains. Rows matching on CDR3 protein sequence are summarized as one entry with the most common DNA and genes. In this sample the table shows about 780,000 distinct CDR3 sequences, 46% of which occur a single time. Of the sample, 15% to 20% is held by the ten largest clones. The material sequenced was blood. Receptor source: a man older than 75 in good health.

In its sample, this clonotype was seen many times. The V gene is TRBV7-9, the J gene TRBJ2-3; D is undetermined. Germline loops: CDR1 SEHNR, CDR2 FQNEAQ (reference sequence). The CDR3 runs to 12 residues. Trimming pared 5 bases from V and 4 bases from J, leaving 7 bases between. For the CDR3, the DNA is TGTGCCAGCAGCCGTAGTGCAGATACGCAGTATTTT. This encodes CASSRSADTQYF.

The chain links TRBV29-1 to TRBJ2-1; TRBD2 might be the D (5 bases). With 2 bases removed from V and 7 bases from J, the gap between germline ends came to 18 bases. The V gene's germline CDR1 is SQVTM and CDR2 ANQGSEA. This CDR3 spans 15 amino acids. The CDR3 region is CSVEISSGPGNEQFF. The DNA for the CDR3 is TGCAGCGTTGAAATTTCCAGCGGCCCTGGGAATGAGCAGTTCTTC.

This chain joins TRBV7-2 and TRBJ2-3; TRBD2 matches 8 bases. This CDR3 comprises 14 residues. V shed 5 bases, J shed 5 bases, and the junction held 6 bases outside the gene matches. Looked up from germline, CDR1 is SGHTA and CDR2 is FQGNSA. The CDR3 reads CASSVSGVGDTQYF. The CDR3 DNA sequence: TGTGCCAGCAGCGTTAGCGGGGTGGGAGATACGCAGTATTTT.

The chain joins TRBV12-5 to TRBJ1-1; D perhaps matches TRBD1 (5 bases). CDR3 size: 15 residues. The germline V gene has CDR1 LGHNT and CDR2 FRNRAP. With 0 bases removed from V and 2 bases from J, the gap between germline ends came to 10 bases. CDR3 bases: TGTGCTAGTGGTTTGGTTCCTCAGGGTAACACTGAAGCTTTCTTT. Protein sequence: CASGLVPQGNTEAFF. The full variable domain, rest sourced from reference TRBV12-5 and TRBJ1-1, is DARVTQTPRHKVTEMGQEVTMRCQPILGHNTVFWYRQTMMQGLELLAYFRNRAPLDDSGMPKDRFSAEMPDATLATLKIQPSEPRDSAVYFCASGLVPQGNTEAFFGQGTRLTVV.

This clonotype was found once. The chain employs TRBV6-2 or TRBV6-3 and TRBJ1-2; possible D gene TRBD1, 5 bases. The CDR3 has 13 residues. V was clipped by 5 bases and J by 8 bases, with 15 bases between them. CDR1 is MNHEY, CDR2 SVGEGT, per germline. CDR3 region: CASSDLAEGGYTF. CDR3 sequence (DNA): TGTGCCAGCAGTGACCTCGCTGAGGGGGGCTACACCTTC.

In regard to this clonotype: One junction end does not reproduce the germline sequence, and a read error may be involved. CDR3 residues: CACSLDRSNTEAFF. The DNA for the CDR3 is TGCGCCTGCAGCCTGGACAGGTCGAACACTGAAGCTTTCTTT. The chain uses TRBV5-1 and TRBJ1-1; 7 nucleotides match TRBD1. CDR3 length: 14 amino acids. The germline CDR1 and CDR2 sequences are SGHRS and YFSETQ.

This clonotype was recorded a few times. The rearrangement links TRBV5-1 to TRBJ1-4, with TRBD1 identical over 7 bases. Germline-derived CDR1 and CDR2 are SGHRS and YFSETQ. V lost 4 bases, J lost 5 bases, and 8 bases stayed unmatched. CDR3 length equals 15 residues. CDR3 DNA: TGCGCCAGCAGCGGCGCCGGGACAGAGAATGAAAAACTGTTTTTT. Its protein is CASSGAGTENEKLFF.

The chain joins TRBV20-1 to TRBJ2-7; 9 bases line up with TRBD1. This CDR3 comprises 15 residues. Germline V gives CDR1 DFQATT, CDR2 SNEGSKA (reference sequence). The trim removed 5 bases at V and 3 bases at J, leaving 11 bases unmatched. This CDR3 reads CSAVNRDRVIYEQYF. CDR3 coding DNA: TGCAGTGCTGTTAACCGGGACAGGGTCATCTACGAGCAGTACTTC.

V usage is TRBV20-1 and J usage is TRBJ2-7; TRBD2 is a possible D gene (5 bases). The germline gives CDR1 DFQATT, CDR2 SNEGSKA (reference sequence). The CDR3 totals 12 residues. V was clipped by 0 bases and J by 5 bases, with 8 bases between them. CDR3 residues: CSARDTSDEQYF. CDR3 sequence (DNA): TGCAGTGCTAGAGATACTAGTGACGAGCAGTACTTC.